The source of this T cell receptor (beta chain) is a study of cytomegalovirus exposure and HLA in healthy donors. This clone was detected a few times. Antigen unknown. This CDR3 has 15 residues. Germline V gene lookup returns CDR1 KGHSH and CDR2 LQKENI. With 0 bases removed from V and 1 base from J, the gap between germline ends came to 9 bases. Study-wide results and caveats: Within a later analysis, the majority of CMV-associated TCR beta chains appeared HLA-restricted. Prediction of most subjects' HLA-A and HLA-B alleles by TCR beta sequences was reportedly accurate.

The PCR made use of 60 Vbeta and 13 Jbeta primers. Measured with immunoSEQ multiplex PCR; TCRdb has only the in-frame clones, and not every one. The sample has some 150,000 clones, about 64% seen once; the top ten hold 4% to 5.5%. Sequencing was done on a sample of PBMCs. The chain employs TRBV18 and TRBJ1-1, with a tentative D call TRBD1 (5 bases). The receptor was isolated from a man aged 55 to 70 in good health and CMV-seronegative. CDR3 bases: TGTGCCAGCTCACCACCGGGGGGTGGGAACACTGAAGCTTTCTTT. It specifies CASSPPGGGNTEAFF.